This TCR beta chain was found in a study of T-cell reconstitution after alpha-beta-depleted transplantation in children. General observations from the study: Reportedly, only several hundred clones from non-depleted graft cells drove alpha-beta T-cell counts at about two months.

Concerning this clonotype: What it recognizes is unknown.

During its preparation, the TCRbeta library received unique molecular identifiers. TCRdb re-analysed the PCR reads in MiXCR, keeping a single row per CDR3 protein. The sample contains about 980,000 distinct CDR3 sequences, under 30% of which appear only once. The germline V gene encodes CDR1 KGHSH and CDR2 LQKENI. This CDR3 has 17 residues. Trimming took 0 bases from V and 4 from J; bases not matched to a gene: 6. The TCR was taken from a boy younger than two who had a stem cell transplant for SCID, so the T cells may come from the graft donor. The sequencing here drew on PBMCs, mostly from graft donor cells, taken 360 days after TCRalphabeta/CD19-depleted stem cell transplant. This chain connects TRBV18 to TRBJ2-5; 12 nucleotides agree with TRBD2. CDR3 amino acids: CASSPPTGLAGGETQYF. For the CDR3, the DNA is TGTGCCAGCTCACCACCTACGGGACTAGCGGGCGGAGAGACCCAGTACTTC.